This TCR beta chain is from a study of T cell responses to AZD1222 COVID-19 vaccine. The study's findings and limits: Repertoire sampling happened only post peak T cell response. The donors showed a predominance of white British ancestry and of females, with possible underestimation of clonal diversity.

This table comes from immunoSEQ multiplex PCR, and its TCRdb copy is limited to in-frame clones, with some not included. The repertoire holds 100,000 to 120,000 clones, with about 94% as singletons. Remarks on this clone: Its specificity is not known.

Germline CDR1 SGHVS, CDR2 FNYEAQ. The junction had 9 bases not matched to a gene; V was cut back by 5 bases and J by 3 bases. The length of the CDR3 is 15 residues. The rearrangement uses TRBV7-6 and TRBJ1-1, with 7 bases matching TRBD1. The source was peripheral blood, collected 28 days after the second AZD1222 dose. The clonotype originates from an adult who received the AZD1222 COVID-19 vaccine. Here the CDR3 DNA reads TGTGCCAGCAGCCCGAGGGGGCTCGGAGACACTGAAGCTTTCTTT. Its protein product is CASSPRGLGDTEAFF.